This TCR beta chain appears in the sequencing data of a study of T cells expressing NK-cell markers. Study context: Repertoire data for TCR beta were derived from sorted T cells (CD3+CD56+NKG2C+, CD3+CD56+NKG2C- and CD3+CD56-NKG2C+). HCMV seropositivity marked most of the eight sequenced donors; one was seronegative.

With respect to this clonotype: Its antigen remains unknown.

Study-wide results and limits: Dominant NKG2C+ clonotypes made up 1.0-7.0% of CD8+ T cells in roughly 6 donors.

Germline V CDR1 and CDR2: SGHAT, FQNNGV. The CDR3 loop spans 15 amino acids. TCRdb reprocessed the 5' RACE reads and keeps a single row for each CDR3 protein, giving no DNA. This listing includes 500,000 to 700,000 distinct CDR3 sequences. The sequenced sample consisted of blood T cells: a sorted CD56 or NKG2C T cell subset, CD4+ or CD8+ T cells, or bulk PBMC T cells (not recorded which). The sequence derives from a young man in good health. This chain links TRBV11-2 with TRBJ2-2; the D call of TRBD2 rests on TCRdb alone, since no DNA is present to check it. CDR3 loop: CASSLDTAGSGELFF. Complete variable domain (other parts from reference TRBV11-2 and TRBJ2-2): EAGVAQSPRYKIIEKRQSVAFWCNPISGHATLYWYQQILGQGPKLLIQFQNNGVVDDSQLPKDRFSAERLKGVDSTLKIQPAKLEDSAVYLCASSLDTAGSGELFFGEGSRLTVL.